This TCR beta chain is drawn from a study of T-cell reconstitution after alpha-beta-depleted transplantation in children. A TCRbeta library incorporating unique molecular identifiers was prepared. From the PCR reads, TCRdb called clonotypes with MiXCR, one entry per CDR3 protein. The table lists 450,000 to 600,000 distinct CDR3 sequences, 10% to 15% of them singletons. Germline CDR1 SGHRS, CDR2 YFSETQ. J was trimmed by 5 bases and V by 0 bases; bases with no gene match: 2. The CDR3 covers 13 residues. Broader study findings: Surviving thymic progenitors and recipient T cells were the source of high TCRbeta diversity at day 60 in some patients. Expanded graft clones, several hundred of them, were reportedly the source of alpha-beta T cells about two months after transplant. T-cell counts and diversity at one year following transplant were attributed mainly to newly produced T cells.

This clonotype was observed many times. What it binds is unknown. The source is a male patient younger than 18 who had a stem cell transplant for acute myeloid leukemia, so the T cells may come from the graft donor. The chain has TRBV5-1 and TRBJ2-7, with 7 bases that match TRBD1. The material was PBMCs, mostly from graft donor cells, obtained 360 days after TCRalphabeta/CD19-depleted stem cell transplant. The CDR3: CASSLVGTDEQYF. CDR3 bases: TGCGCCAGCAGCTTGGTCGGGACAGACGAGCAGTACTTC.